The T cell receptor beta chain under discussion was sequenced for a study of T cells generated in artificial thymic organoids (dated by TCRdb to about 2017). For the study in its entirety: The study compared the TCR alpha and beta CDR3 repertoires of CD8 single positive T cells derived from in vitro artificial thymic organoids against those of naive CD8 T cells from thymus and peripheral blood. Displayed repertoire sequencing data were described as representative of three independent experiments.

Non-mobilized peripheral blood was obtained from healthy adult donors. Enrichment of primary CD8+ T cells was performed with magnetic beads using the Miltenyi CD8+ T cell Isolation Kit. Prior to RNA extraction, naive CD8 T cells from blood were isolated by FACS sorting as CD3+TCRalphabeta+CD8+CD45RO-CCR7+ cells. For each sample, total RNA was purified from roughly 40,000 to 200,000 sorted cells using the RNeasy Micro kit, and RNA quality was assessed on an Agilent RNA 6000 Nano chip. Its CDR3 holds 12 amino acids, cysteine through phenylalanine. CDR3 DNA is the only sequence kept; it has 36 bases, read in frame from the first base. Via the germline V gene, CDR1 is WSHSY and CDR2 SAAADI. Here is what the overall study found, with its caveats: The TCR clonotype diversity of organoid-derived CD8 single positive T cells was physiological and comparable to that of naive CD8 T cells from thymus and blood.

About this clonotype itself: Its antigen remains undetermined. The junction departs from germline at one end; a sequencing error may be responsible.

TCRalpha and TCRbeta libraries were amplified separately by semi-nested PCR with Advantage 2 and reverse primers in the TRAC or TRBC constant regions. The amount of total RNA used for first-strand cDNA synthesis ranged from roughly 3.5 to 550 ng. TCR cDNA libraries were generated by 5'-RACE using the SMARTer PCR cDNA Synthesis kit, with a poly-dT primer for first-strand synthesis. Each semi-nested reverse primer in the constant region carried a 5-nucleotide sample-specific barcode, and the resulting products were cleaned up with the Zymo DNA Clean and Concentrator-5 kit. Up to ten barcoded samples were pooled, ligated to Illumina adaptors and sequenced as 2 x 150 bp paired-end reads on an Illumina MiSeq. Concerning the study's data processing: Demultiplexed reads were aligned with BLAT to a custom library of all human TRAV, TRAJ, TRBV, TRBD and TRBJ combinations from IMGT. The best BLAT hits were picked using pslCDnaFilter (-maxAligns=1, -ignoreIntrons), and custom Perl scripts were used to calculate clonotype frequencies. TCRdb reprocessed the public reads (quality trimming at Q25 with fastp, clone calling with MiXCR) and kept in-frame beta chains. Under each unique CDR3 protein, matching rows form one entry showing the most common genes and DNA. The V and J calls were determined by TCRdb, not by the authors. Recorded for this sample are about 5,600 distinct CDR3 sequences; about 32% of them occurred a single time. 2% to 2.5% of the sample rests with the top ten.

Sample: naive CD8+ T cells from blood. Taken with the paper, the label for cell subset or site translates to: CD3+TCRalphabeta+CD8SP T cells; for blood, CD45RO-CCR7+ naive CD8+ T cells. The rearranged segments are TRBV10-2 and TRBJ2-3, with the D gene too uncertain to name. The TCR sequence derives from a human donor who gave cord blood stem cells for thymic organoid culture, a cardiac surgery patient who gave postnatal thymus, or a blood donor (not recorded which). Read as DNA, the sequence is TGCGCCAGCCTTCAGAGCACAGATGCGCAGTATTTT. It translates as CASLQSTDAQYF.